Below are 21 T cell receptor beta chains sequenced from a single sample in a study of vaccination effects on CD4 cells after COVID-19. Sequencing was performed with immunoSEQ multiplex PCR; in TCRdb, only in-frame clones are kept and a portion is missing. This repertoire shows tens of thousands of clones, just under 75% found once; its top ten account for roughly 1.6%. Their recognized antigens are unknown. Under the ViraFEST assay, PBMC were stimulated with viral peptide pools so that antigen-specific CD4+ T cells expanded. Sequencing was performed afterwards. Isolation of CD4+ T cells took place after approximately 10 days of culture. Each participant was given two doses of one vaccine (BNT162b2 or mRNA-1273). This sample comprised CD4+ T cells from PBMCs cultured with HCoV-229E spike peptides, obtained after COVID-19 vaccination. The receptors shown here come from a human donor who received a COVID-19 vaccine.

The rearrangement links TRBV2 to TRBJ1-6; D may be TRBD1 (6 bases). V gave up 5 bases and J gave up 10 bases, with 9 bases separating them. Looked up from germline, CDR1 is SNHLY and CDR2 is FYNNEI. The CDR3 loop spans 12 amino acids. The CDR3 DNA reads TGTGCCAGCAGTTGGGGGCCGTCACCCCTCCACTTT. Protein sequence: CASSWGPSPLHF.

J is TRBJ2-5 and V is TRBV7-3; D remains ambiguous. This CDR3 is built from 13 residues. Germline V gene sequence: CDR1 SGHTA, CDR2 FQGTGA. Trimming removed 5 bases from V and 1 base from J, with 8 bases in between. The CDR3 DNA reads as TGTGCCAGCAGCCGCAGGTCCCAAGAGACCCAGTACTTC. Translation gives CASSRRSQETQYF.

The gene calls are TRBV6-5 and TRBJ1-1; the match to TRBD1 covers 7 bases. Germline V CDR1 and CDR2: MNHEY, SVGAGI. The CDR3 sequence is 13 residues long. Unmatched junction bases numbered 9, after V lost 6 bases and J lost 8 bases. Written as DNA, the CDR3 is TGTGCCAGCAGACAGAAGTTGACAGGGGAAGCTTTCTTT. Translating it yields CASRQKLTGEAFF.

This chain connects TRBV18 to TRBJ1-3; D gene uncertain. The CDR3 sequence is 15 residues long. Germline V gene data show CDR1 as KGHSH and CDR2 as LQKENI. Deletions cut 2 bases from V and 0 bases from J, with 8 bases between. The CDR3 region is CASSPGQSSGNTIYF. CDR3 nucleotides: TGTGCCAGCTCACCAGGGCAGAGCTCTGGAAACACCATATATTTT.

The chain recombines TRBV2 with TRBJ2-1; TRBD1 matches 7 bases. The CDR3 is made up of 13 amino acids. Losses at the gene ends were 4 bases for V and 8 bases for J; bases not matched to a gene: 5. Per germline, CDR1 SNHLY and CDR2 FYNNEI. Here the CDR3 DNA reads TGTGCCAGCAGTGTCCTCAGGGGGTATGAGCAGTTCTTC. This gives the protein CASSVLRGYEQFF.

The chain combines TRBV24-1 with TRBJ2-7; D ambiguous. The CDR3 contains 15 residues. CDR1 is KGHDR and CDR2 is SFDVKD in the germline V gene. V lost 8 bases and J 4 bases, leaving 20 bases between the germline ends. CDR3 in amino acids: CATKSDAVELYEQYV. The CDR3 DNA is TGTGCCACCAAATCTGACGCGGTCGAACTTTACGAGCAGTACGTC.

The J gene is TRBJ2-5, the V gene TRBV27; a possible D gene is TRBD1 (5 bases). The CDR3 length is 15 residues. V was trimmed by 2 bases and J by 6 bases, leaving 16 bases between them. The germline V gene has CDR1 MNHEY and CDR2 SMNVEV (reference sequence). The chain's CDR3 is CASSLRGQSAQTQYF. Written as DNA, the CDR3 is TGTGCCAGCAGTTTAAGGGGTCAGAGCGCCCAGACCCAGTACTTC.

The sample holds one count of this clone. The CDR3 loop is CASSVEGRYTGELFF. CDR3 DNA: TGTGCCAGCAGCGTAGAGGGCAGGTACACCGGGGAGCTGTTTTTT. The chain combines TRBV9 with TRBJ2-2, with unresolved D. This CDR3 is built from 15 residues. Between the trimmed V and J ends, which lost 0 bases and 3 bases, there was a span of 9 bases. Germline V lookup: CDR1 SGDLS, CDR2 YYNGEE.

The CDR3 sequence: CASKNRGHNTGELFF. CDR3 nucleotide sequence: TGTGCCAGTAAAAACAGGGGTCATAACACCGGGGAGCTGTTTTTT. This sequence joins TRBV19 and TRBJ2-2, with 7 bases aligning to TRBD1. The CDR3 is 15 residues long. CDR1 is LNHDA and CDR2 is SQIVND in the germline V gene (reference sequence). V lost 7 bases to trimming and J lost 2 bases; unmatched junction nucleotides: 7.

The genes are TRBV2 and TRBJ1-3, with D possibly matching TRBD1 (5 bases). Germline V gene lookup returns CDR1 SNHLY and CDR2 FYNNEI. V was shortened by 2 bases and J by 4 bases, with 15 bases between the two germline ends. The CDR3 consists of 16 residues. CDR3 bases: TGTGCCAGCAGTGAACGGGGGGTAGTCTCCGGAAACACCATATATTTT. Translating it yields CASSERGVVSGNTIYF.

CDR3 sequence: CASSQGPVEAFF. DNA for the CDR3: TGTGCCAGCAGCCAAGGACCTGTTGAAGCTTTCTTT. The chain combines TRBV3-1 (or the pseudogene TRBV3-2) with TRBJ1-1; the D is unclear. The length of the CDR3 is 12 residues. The germline CDR1 and CDR2 sequences are LGHDT and YNNKEL (reference sequence). The germline V and J ends were trimmed by 1 base and 7 bases, with 7 bases remaining between them.

The rearrangement links TRBV19 to TRBJ2-3, with 8 positions matching TRBD1. The CDR3 contains 16 residues. The germline V gene encodes CDR1 LNHDA and CDR2 SQIVND (reference sequence). Trimming took 5 bases from V and 0 from J; bases not matched to a gene: 7. CDR3 protein: CASSDQGATSTDTQYF. Written as DNA, the CDR3 is TGTGCCAGTAGTGATCAGGGGGCTACTAGCACAGATACGCAGTATTTT.

V and J are TRBV27 and TRBJ1-2; D remains ambiguous. Germline CDR1 MNHEY, CDR2 SMNVEV (reference sequence). V was clipped by 4 bases and J by 4 bases, with 16 bases between them. The CDR3 loop spans 15 amino acids. The CDR3 here is CASSSLGADSYGYTF. The CDR3 DNA sequence: TGTGCCAGCAGTTCCCTCGGAGCAGACTCCTATGGCTACACCTTC.

This chain connects TRBV6-2 or TRBV6-3 to TRBJ1-6; TRBD1 matches 8 bases. Per the germline V gene, CDR1 is MNHEY and CDR2 is SVGEGT. V trimming: 0 bases; J trimming: 10 bases; junction bases outside the gene matches: 8. The length of the CDR3 is 16 residues. The CDR3 DNA reads TGTGCCAGCAGTTACTCTTTGGCAGGGGGCTTGTCACCCCTCCACTTT. Its protein is CASSYSLAGGLSPLHF.

This chain uses TRBV7-3 with TRBJ2-5; D uncertain. Germline assignment: CDR1 SGHTA and CDR2 FQGTGA. Trimming removed 10 bases from V and 2 bases from J, with 14 bases in between. CDR3 length: 13 amino acids. This chain's CDR3 is CATAVMGQETQYF. CDR3 coding DNA: TGTGCCACCGCGGTGATGGGTCAAGAGACCCAGTACTTC.

V is TRBV6-5 and J is TRBJ1-5, with D maybe TRBD1 (6 bases). The CDR3 loop spans 14 amino acids. V was clipped by 7 bases and J by 2 bases, with 12 bases between them. The germline V gene has CDR1 MNHEY and CDR2 SVGAGI. CDR3: CASKGESGNQPQHF. In nucleotides, the CDR3 is TGTGCCAGCAAGGGGGAATCAGGCAATCAGCCCCAGCATTTT.

This chain uses TRBV5-1 with TRBJ1-3, with 8 bases that match TRBD1. Germline lookup yields CDR1 SGHRS and CDR2 YFSETQ. The CDR3 extends over 15 amino acids. Trimming removed 4 bases from V and 2 bases from J; junction bases left unmatched: 5. DNA of the CDR3: TGCGCCAGCAGCCCTAGGACAGGGCCTGGAAACACCATATATTTT. Its translation is CASSPRTGPGNTIYF.

The rearrangement links TRBV9 to TRBJ2-4, with unresolved D. The CDR3 is 14 residues long. V lost 0 bases and J 0 bases, leaving 4 bases between the germline ends. Per the germline V gene, CDR1 is SGDLS and CDR2 is YYNGEE. The chain's CDR3 is CASSVDVAKNIQYF. The CDR3 region has the DNA TGTGCCAGCAGCGTAGACGTAGCCAAAAACATTCAGTACTTC.

The sample holds a few counts of this clone. V gene TRBV9 combines with J gene TRBJ2-1; maybe TRBD1 (6 bases). In germline, CDR1 is SGDLS, CDR2 YYNGEE. This CDR3 contains 15 residues. V was cut by 5 bases and J by 7 bases, with 19 bases left in between. CDR3 DNA sequence: TGTGCCAGCAGTTCCGGGACAACCAGAGTAAATGAGCAGTTCTTC. This sequence encodes CASSSGTTRVNEQFF. Full variable domain (missing parts from reference TRBV9 and TRBJ2-1): DSGVTQTPKHLITATGQRVTLRCSPRSGDLSVYWYQQSLDQGLQFLIQYYNGEERAKGNILERFSAQQFPDLHSELNLSSLELGDSALYFCASSSGTTRVNEQFFGPGTRLTVL.

V is TRBV7-7 and J is TRBJ2-3, with 9 bases matching TRBD2. V gave up 7 bases and J gave up 4 bases; unmatched junction bases: 18. The length of the CDR3 is 18 residues. Germline V gene sequence: CDR1 SSHAT, CDR2 FNYEAQ (reference sequence). DNA of the CDR3: TGTGCCAGCACCCAGGGGCCTAGCGGGGTGATCGGAGCAGATACGCAGTATTTT. It encodes CASTQGPSGVIGADTQYF.

The chain combines TRBV2 with TRBJ2-7, with D tentatively TRBD2 (6 bases). This CDR3 is 14 amino acids long. Germline V gene data show CDR1 as SNHLY and CDR2 as FYNNEI. The V gene lost 4 bases and the J gene lost 7 bases, with 17 bases spanning the gap. The CDR3: CASSVVRGRSEQYV. Written as DNA, the CDR3 is TGTGCCAGCAGTGTGGTCCGGGGGAGGAGTGAGCAGTACGTC.